Included here is one TCR beta chain sequence, with context. Extracted from the samples, RNA was reverse transcribed into cDNA to serve as the sequencing template. Sequencing used immunoSEQ multiplex PCR; TCRdb keeps in-frame clones, though not all of them. Of some 190,000 clones in the sample, around 66% are singletons; the top ten hold 0.95% to 1.5%. Described treatment: oral pan-JAK inhibitor, 5-10 mg twice daily. The record originates from a study of CD8+ T cells in alopecia areata. Study information: A regimen of oral tofacitinib, 5 to 10 mg twice daily, was given to treated patients. Dosing spanned 6 to 18 months on tofacitinib, then 6 months off drug.

This CDR3 contains 11 residues. V dropped 8 bases and J dropped 13 bases, with 15 bases sitting between them. Germline CDR1 and CDR2: LNHDA and SQIVND (reference sequence). The chain has TRBV19 and TRBJ2-1; tentatively, D is TRBD1 (6 bases). Sample: CD4+ T cells sorted from blood, taken between weeks 43 and 45, from a patient treated with tofacitinib. The TCR sequence derives from a human donor with alopecia areata. This chain's CDR3 is CASGLDRKQFF. CDR3 DNA: TGTGCCAGTGGACTCGACAGGAAACAGTTCTTC.